This T cell receptor (beta chain) originates from a study of shared clonotypes between healthy human individuals. In the authors' methods: Filtering differed because ImmunoSEQ produced junction-only sequences that carried no quality scores. Sequenced by immunoSEQ multiplex PCR; TCRdb stores in-frame clones only, minus some. D and trimming come from the DNA, and the V and J calls and clone size come from that table. The sample lists millions of clones, about 95% occurring once. Naive CD8 cells lacked CD45RO, underwent positive selection for CCR7 and left out terminally differentiated effector memory CD45RA+ cells. CDR1 is SEHNR, CDR2 FQNEAQ, per germline (reference sequence). The CDR3 contains 14 residues. The ends were cut back, 5 bases at V and 2 bases at J, with 11 bases in the middle. Note on this clone: Different DNA sequences within this sample yield the same CDR3.

The V call is TRBV7-9, the J call TRBJ2-3, with D possibly matching TRBD2 (6 bases). Material for sequencing was naive CD8+ T cells sorted from blood. The TCR sequence derives from a man younger than 35 in good health. The CDR3 loop is CASSHPDYTDTQYF. In DNA form, the CDR3 reads TGTGCCAGCAGCCATCCGGACTACACAGATACGCAGTATTTT. The variable domain in full, completed from reference TRBV7-9 and TRBJ2-3, reads DTGVSQNPRHKITKRGQNVTFRCDPISEHNRLYWYRQTLGQGPEFLTYFQNEAQLEKSRLLSDRFSAERPKGSFSTLEIQRTEQGDSAMYLCASSHPDYTDTQYFGPGTRLTVL.